This is a list of T cell receptor beta chains from one sample in a study of T-cell memory formation after mild COVID-19. TCRdb analysed the 5' RACE reads with MiXCR anew, one entry per CDR3 protein. This sample has around 300,000 distinct CDR3 sequences, with roughly an eighth found just once. The sequenced sample consisted of PBMCs or a T cell subset sorted from them (not recorded which). These receptors originate from a man aged 18 to 30 who had mild COVID-19 (a few samples of this study predate the infection). Cell type and time point are not known. The CDR3 runs from the conserved cysteine through the conserved F or W. The D gene is left open where the match is weak. Rows give clone size only sometimes, using once, few, many, or a class for an expanded clone.

TRBD2	TRBV5-1	once	TRBJ2-2	CASSPPAGGPHTGELFF	TGCGCCAGCAGCCCCCCAGCGGGGGGGCCCCACACCGGGGAGCTGTTTTTT
-	TRBV7-9	many	TRBJ2-5	CASSLEGAPLTQYF	TGTGCCAGCAGCTTAGAGGGAGCGCCGCTGACCCAGTACTTC
TRBD1	TRBV2	many	TRBJ2-5	CASRDRGETQYF	TGCGCCAGCCGTGACAGGGGCGAGACCCAGTACTTC
-	TRBV6-5	few	TRBJ2-5	CASNRAREETQYF	TGTGCCAGCAATCGTGCGAGAGAAGAGACCCAGTACTTC
-	TRBV4-1	-	TRBJ1-1	CASSTMDTEAFF	TGCGCCAGCAGCACCATGGACACTGAAGCTTTCTTT
TRBD1	TRBV7-3	few	TRBJ1-1	CASSQSGGTNTEAFF	TGTGCCAGCAGTCAATCAGGGGGCACGAACACTGAAGCTTTCTTT
-	TRBV5-6	-	TRBJ1-4	CASSSSGLPQKLFF	TGTGCCAGCAGCTCGTCAGGGCTACCTCAAAAACTGTTTTTT
TRBD1	TRBV7-9	-	TRBJ2-1	CASSLPPGTGYNEQFF	TGTGCCAGCAGCTTACCCCCCGGGACAGGGTACAATGAGCAGTTCTTC
-	TRBV7-9	-	TRBJ1-6	CASSLGHYNSPLHF	TGTGCCAGCAGCTTGGGACACTATAATTCACCCCTCCACTTT
-	TRBV28	many	TRBJ2-1	CASGSSYNEQFF	TGTGCCAGCGGGAGCTCCTACAATGAGCAGTTCTTC
TRBD1	TRBV5-1	few	TRBJ2-3	CASSRSGTGRPDTQYF	TGCGCCAGCAGCCGATCCGGGACAGGGCGCCCAGATACGCAGTATTTT
TRBD2	TRBV4-1	-	TRBJ2-7	CASSQEGSGVYEQYF	TGCGCCAGCAGCCAAGAGGGTAGCGGGGTCTACGAGCAGTACTTC
-	TRBV2	few	TRBJ1-1	CASSDRDTEAFF	TGTGCCAGCAGTGACCGGGACACTGAAGCTTTCTTT
-	TRBV24-1	few	TRBJ1-1	CATSDSPEAFF	TGTGCCACCAGTGATTCCCCTGAAGCTTTCTTT
-	TRBV2	-	TRBJ1-1	CASRSRWGTEAFF	TGTGCCAGCCGAAGCCGGTGGGGCACTGAAGCTTTCTTT
-	TRBV11-2	-	TRBJ1-6	CASSLAAGALLHF	TGTGCCAGCAGCTTAGCGGCGGGGGCCCTGCTCCACTTT
-	TRBV5-1	-	TRBJ2-7	CASSPRRQGGHEQYF	TGCGCCAGCAGCCCCCGGCGCCAGGGTGGGCACGAGCAGTACTTC
TRBD2	TRBV10-3	-	TRBJ2-1	CAISVVAGGLNEQFF	TGTGCCATCAGCGTTGTAGCGGGGGGCCTCAATGAGCAGTTCTTC
TRBD1	TRBV5-1	-	TRBJ1-4	CASSLGTGVEKLFF	TGCGCCAGCAGCTTGGGGACAGGGGTTGAAAAACTGTTTTTT
-	TRBV23-1	-	TRBJ2-2	CASPQGGKNTGELFF	TGCGCCAGCCCTCAAGGGGGGAAGAACACCGGGGAGCTGTTTTTT
-	TRBV10-3	once	TRBJ1-2	CAIRGSGSNYGYTF	TGTGCCATCAGGGGATCCGGATCTAACTATGGCTACACCTTC
-	TRBV2	medium-sized	TRBJ2-5	CASSESPGETQYF	TGTGCCAGCAGTGAGAGTCCGGGGGAGACCCAGTACTTC
-	TRBV3-1	-	TRBJ1-1	CASSLRDDTEAFF	TGTGCCAGCAGCCTAAGGGACGACACTGAAGCTTTCTTT
-	TRBV28	-	TRBJ2-2	CASSPDGTNTGELFF	TGTGCCAGCAGCCCCGACGGAACGAACACCGGGGAGCTGTTTTTT
-	TRBV20-1	-	TRBJ2-7	CSARGEGLIYEQYF	TGCAGTGCTAGAGGTGAGGGGCTAATCTACGAGCAGTACTTC
-	TRBV7-9	many	TRBJ2-2	CASIGQFNTGELFF	TGTGCCAGCATCGGACAGTTCAACACCGGGGAGCTGTTTTTT
-	TRBV5-1	-	TRBJ1-1	CASSLGHKAFF	TGCGCCAGCAGCCTGGGACACAAAGCTTTCTTT
TRBD1	TRBV12-3/TRBV12-4	many	TRBJ1-1	CASSNRGLYTEAFF	TGTGCCAGCAGTAACAGGGGGCTGTACACTGAAGCTTTCTTT
-	TRBV7-9	-	TRBJ1-1	CASQRGGTEAFF	TGTGCCAGTCAGAGGGGGGGAACTGAAGCTTTCTTT
TRBD2	TRBV5-1	many	TRBJ2-7	CASSLATSGYEQYF	TGCGCCAGCAGCTTGGCTACTAGCGGCTACGAGCAGTACTTC
-	TRBV11-2	-	TRBJ1-1	CASSLQVMNTEAFF	TGTGCCAGCAGCTTACAGGTCATGAACACTGAAGCTTTCTTT
-	TRBV5-6	many	TRBJ2-3	CASSIWTSSTDTQYF	TGTGCCAGCAGCATCTGGACTTCTAGCACAGATACGCAGTATTTT
-	TRBV6-2/TRBV6-3	-	TRBJ2-2	CASSYSPGELFF	TGTGCCAGCAGTTACTCTCCCGGGGAGCTGTTTTTT
-	TRBV5-5	-	TRBJ2-4	CASSLDLSGVNNIQYF	TGTGCCAGCAGCTTGGATTTATCTGGAGTTAACAACATTCAGTACTTC
-	TRBV2	-	TRBJ2-2	CASSSTGRTGELFF	TGTGCCAGCAGTTCTACAGGGCGCACCGGGGAGCTGTTTTTT
TRBD1	TRBV7-9	-	TRBJ2-7	CASSPGGQGEQYF	TGTGCCAGCAGCCCGGGGGGACAGGGCGAGCAGTACTTC
-	TRBV7-9	few	TRBJ1-1	CASREVTEAFF	TGTGCCAGCAGGGAGGTCACTGAAGCTTTCTTT
TRBD2	TRBV4-1	few	TRBJ2-3	CASSHLAGPSTDTQYF	TGCGCCAGCAGCCACCTAGCGGGGCCAAGCACAGATACGCAGTATTTT
-	TRBV5-1	few	TRBJ1-3	CASSLTGPSSGNTIYF	TGCGCCAGCAGCTTGACAGGGCCCAGCTCTGGAAACACCATATATTTT
-	TRBV18	many	TRBJ2-5	CASSPRSQGAETQYF	TGTGCCAGCTCACCACGATCACAGGGTGCGGAGACCCAGTACTTC
-	TRBV11-2	-	TRBJ2-2	CASRNTANTGELFF	TGTGCCAGCAGGAACACCGCTAACACCGGGGAGCTGTTTTTT
TRBD1	TRBV6-2/TRBV6-3	few	TRBJ1-1	CASSWTGMNTEAFF	TGTGCCAGCAGTTGGACAGGCATGAACACTGAAGCTTTCTTT
-	TRBV7-9	-	TRBJ2-1	CASSTGEGVKQFF	TGTGCCAGCAGCACAGGAGAGGGGGTGAAGCAGTTCTTC
-	TRBV15	-	TRBJ2-3	CATSRDMDTQYF	TGTGCCACCAGCAGAGATATGGATACGCAGTATTTT
-	TRBV5-6	-	TRBJ1-5	CASSSGDQPQHF	TGTGCCAGCAGCTCGGGGGATCAGCCCCAGCATTTT
-	TRBV4-1	many	TRBJ1-1	CASSQGRHTNTEAFF	TGCGCCAGCAGCCAAGGGCGACATACGAACACTGAAGCTTTCTTT
-	TRBV5-6	many	TRBJ1-1	CASIDPRKGTEAFF	TGTGCCAGCATCGACCCTCGGAAAGGCACTGAAGCTTTCTTT
-	TRBV20-1	-	TRBJ2-1	CSARGLGVYNEQFF	TGCAGTGCTAGAGGGCTGGGGGTCTACAATGAGCAGTTCTTC
TRBD1	TRBV4-2	few	TRBJ1-2	CASTPGQGVYGYTF	TGTGCCAGCACCCCGGGACAGGGAGTGTATGGCTACACCTTC
-	TRBV5-1	-	TRBJ2-3	CASSRSGDTQYF	TGCGCCAGCAGCAGATCCGGAGATACGCAGTATTTT
TRBD2	TRBV4-2	many	TRBJ2-7	CASSQEGGLAVISYEQYF	TGTGCCAGCAGCCAAGAGGGGGGACTAGCGGTGATCTCCTACGAGCAGTACTTC
-	TRBV10-3	-	TRBJ2-5	CATAERQETQYF	TGTGCCACGGCGGAAAGACAAGAGACCCAGTACTTC
-	TRBV4-3	few	TRBJ2-5	CASSQERAETQYF	TGCGCCAGCAGCCAAGAGCGGGCGGAGACCCAGTACTTC
-	TRBV10-3	-	TRBJ1-1	CAISHGGVNTEAFF	TGTGCCATCAGTCATGGAGGGGTGAACACTGAAGCTTTCTTT